Presented here are 25 T cell receptor beta chains from one specimen sequenced in a study of blood T cell repertoires in COVID-19. Measured with immunoSEQ multiplex PCR; TCRdb has only the in-frame clones, and not every one. In the table there are some 200,000 clones, around 81% of which are singletons. The sequencing sample was made of peripheral blood. The origin of the receptors is a man aged 60 to 75 with COVID-19, enrolled during active disease.

This chain connects TRBV5-4 to TRBJ2-2; D gene uncertain. Germline CDR1 is SGHNT and CDR2 is YYREEE (reference sequence). CDR3 length equals 13 residues. Trimming left V 4 bases short and J 5 bases short, with 9 bases between. The CDR3 reads CASSPGTTGELFF. CDR3 DNA: TGTGCCAGCAGCCCCGGTACTACCGGGGAGCTGTTTTTT.

V gene TRBV19 combines with J gene TRBJ2-2; 8 positions agree with TRBD2. Per the germline V gene, CDR1 is LNHDA and CDR2 is SQIVND (reference sequence). The CDR3 extends over 14 amino acids. With V trimmed by 4 bases and J by 7 bases, 5 bases remained unmatched. CDR3 residues: CASSNGLAIGELFF. CDR3 bases: TGTGCCAGTAGTAACGGACTAGCCATCGGGGAGCTGTTTTTT.

The chain employs TRBV28 and TRBJ2-5; no reliable D call. Trimming stripped 3 bases from V and 0 bases from J, with 8 bases between. Germline V gene sequence: CDR1 MDHEN, CDR2 SYDVKM. The CDR3 runs 14 residues. CDR3: CASSFDIYQETQYF. DNA of the CDR3: TGTGCCAGCAGTTTTGACATATACCAAGAGACCCAGTACTTC.

The V call is TRBV5-4, the J call TRBJ2-5; 7 positions match TRBD2. This CDR3 spans 15 amino acids. Germline V gives CDR1 SGHNT, CDR2 YYREEE (reference sequence). V gave up 1 base and J gave up 1 base; unmatched junction bases: 4. CDR3 residues: CASSLLREPQETQYF. The DNA for the CDR3 is TGTGCCAGCAGCTTGTTGCGGGAGCCCCAAGAGACCCAGTACTTC. Filled out from reference TRBV5-4 and TRBJ2-5, the complete variable domain reads ETGVTQSPTHLIKTRGQQVTLRCSSQSGHNTVSWYQQALGQGPQFIFQYYREEENGRGNFPPRFSGLQFPNYSSELNVNALELDDSALYLCASSLLREPQETQYFGPGTRLLVL.

This clone came up a few times. The chain links TRBV7-9 to TRBJ1-1; the D is unclear. V was clipped by 3 bases and J by 1 base, with 6 bases between them. Germline-derived CDR1 and CDR2 are SEHNR and FQNEAQ (reference sequence). There are 13 residues in the CDR3. DNA of the CDR3: TGTGCCAGCAGCTTGGAGGAGAACACTGAAGCTTTCTTT. This sequence encodes CASSLEENTEAFF.

This chain uses TRBV5-1 with TRBJ2-3; maybe TRBD1 (5 bases). Germline lookup yields CDR1 SGHRS and CDR2 YFSETQ. This CDR3 contains 15 residues. V dropped 0 bases and J dropped 4 bases, with 12 bases sitting between them. This CDR3 is CASSLGQSDPDTQYF. CDR3 DNA: TGCGCCAGCAGCTTGGGACAGTCGGACCCAGATACGCAGTATTTT.

This chain joins TRBV11-2 and TRBJ2-5, with 8 bases aligning to TRBD2. CDR1 is SGHAT, CDR2 FQNNGV, per germline. V shed 4 bases, J shed 7 bases, and the junction held 8 bases outside the gene matches. The CDR3 has 14 residues. The CDR3 DNA reads as TGTGCCAGCAGCTCTAGCGGGCAGGGGAGGACCCAGTACTTC. Translated, it gives CASSSSGQGRTQYF.

V usage is TRBV3-1 (or the pseudogene TRBV3-2) and J usage is TRBJ1-2; no reliable D call. This CDR3 region has 15 residues. V lost 0 bases to trimming and J lost 8 bases, with 16 bases between them. Per the germline V gene, CDR1 is LGHDT and CDR2 is YNNKEL (reference sequence). The CDR3 DNA reads TGTGCCAGCAGCCAAGAAGCGGCAGCCCGTGGAGGCTACACCTTC. Amino acids: CASSQEAAARGGYTF.

The chain is built from TRBV14 and TRBJ2-1; a possible D gene is TRBD2 (6 bases). Germline CDR1 is SGHDN and CDR2 is FVKESK. V gave up 2 bases and J gave up 6 bases, with 11 bases separating them. The length of the CDR3 is 14 residues. CDR3 sequence (DNA): TGTGCCAGCAGCCAACTAGCCGGGGGCAATGAGCAGTTCTTC. As protein: CASSQLAGGNEQFF.

This clone was observed a handful of times. The V gene is TRBV30, the J gene TRBJ1-2, with D unclear. Germline V gene sequence: CDR1 GTSNPN, CDR2 SVGIG (reference sequence). V lost 2 bases, J lost 5 bases, and 9 bases lay in between. This CDR3 contains 12 residues. The chain's CDR3 is CAWSLRSYGYTF. DNA for the CDR3: TGTGCCTGGAGTCTTCGGTCGTATGGCTACACCTTC.

The rearrangement joins TRBV9 to TRBJ2-1, with 8 bases matching TRBD1. Trimming removed 4 bases from V and 6 bases from J; junction bases left unmatched: 6. The CDR3 contains 14 residues. Germline values: CDR1 SGDLS, CDR2 YYNGEE. The CDR3 reads CASSRTGRINEQFF. The CDR3 region has the DNA TGTGCCAGCAGCCGGACAGGGAGAATCAATGAGCAGTTCTTC. Combining the CDR3 with reference TRBV9 and TRBJ2-1 gives the whole variable domain DSGVTQTPKHLITATGQRVTLRCSPRSGDLSVYWYQQSLDQGLQFLIQYYNGEERAKGNILERFSAQQFPDLHSELNLSSLELGDSALYFCASSRTGRINEQFFGPGTRLTVL.

V gene TRBV10-3 combines with J gene TRBJ1-2, with a weak D call TRBD1 (6 bases). The germline V and J ends were trimmed by 4 bases and 0 bases, with 9 bases remaining between them. The CDR3 runs 14 residues. CDR1 and CDR2 (germline): ENHRY, SYGVKD. The CDR3 sequence: CAISAGETNYGYTF. Here the CDR3 DNA reads TGTGCCATCAGTGCAGGGGAAACTAACTATGGCTACACCTTC.

J is TRBJ1-5 and V is TRBV28; 7 bases are a match to TRBD1. After removal of 10 bases from V and 2 bases from J, the junction contained 14 bases not matched to a gene. The germline V gene has CDR1 MDHEN and CDR2 SYDVKM. The CDR3 sequence is 16 residues long. The CDR3: CATKGQNLPGNQPQHF. The CDR3 DNA reads TGTGCCACCAAGGGACAGAACCTTCCAGGCAATCAGCCCCAGCATTTT.

The chain employs TRBV5-1 and TRBJ2-3, with TRBD1 matching over 11 bases. The CDR3 is 15 amino acids. Germline assignment: CDR1 SGHRS and CDR2 YFSETQ. V gave up 1 base and J gave up 5 bases; unmatched junction bases: 3. The CDR3 DNA sequence: TGCGCCAGCAGCTTGAGGACAGGGGGCGAAGATACGCAGTATTTT. Translation gives CASSLRTGGEDTQYF.

The rearrangement joins TRBV6-2 or TRBV6-3 to TRBJ1-5; TRBD1 matches at 7 bases. J gave up 3 bases and V 6 bases, and 8 bases lay outside the gene matches. In germline, CDR1 is MNHEY, CDR2 SVGEGT. The CDR3 length is 15 residues. The CDR3 is CASSSRDSFNQPQHF. CDR3 in DNA: TGTGCCAGCAGCTCCCGGGACAGTTTCAATCAGCCCCAGCATTTT.

J is TRBJ1-2 and V is TRBV3-1 (or the pseudogene TRBV3-2); 7 nucleotides align to TRBD1. The V gene end was trimmed by 4 bases and the J gene end by 8 bases; junction bases not matched to a gene: 13. The length of the CDR3 is 15 residues. In germline, CDR1 is LGHDT, CDR2 YNNKEL (reference sequence). CDR3 in amino acids: CASSPASAYRGGYTF. The CDR3 bases are TGTGCCAGCAGCCCCGCTTCGGCCTACAGGGGAGGCTACACCTTC.

This chain's CDR3 is CASSQSMRTEAFF. CDR3 coding DNA: TGCGCCAGCAGTCAATCAATGAGAACTGAAGCTTTCTTT. The rearrangement links TRBV23-1 to TRBJ1-1; D gene uncertain. TRBV23-1 is designated an ORF whose function remains uncertain. V lost 0 bases, J lost 5 bases, and 7 bases lay in between. The length of the CDR3 is 13 residues.

The V gene is TRBV27, the J gene TRBJ1-1; D possibly corresponds to TRBD1 (6 bases). Germline V gives CDR1 MNHEY, CDR2 SMNVEV (reference sequence). The V gene lost 4 bases and the J gene lost 2 bases, with 14 bases spanning the gap. The CDR3 consists of 15 residues. The CDR3 DNA is TGTGCCAGCAGTTGGGGCCGGACAGCTAACACTGAAGCTTTCTTT. This translates into CASSWGRTANTEAFF.

The table lists this clone with a count of one. The rearrangement links TRBV7-9 to TRBJ2-1, with 7 positions matching TRBD1. The length of the CDR3 is 16 residues. V dropped 2 bases and J dropped 5; count of bases not matched to a gene: 9. Germline V gene data show CDR1 as SEHNR and CDR2 as FQNEAQ (reference sequence). In DNA form, the CDR3 reads TGTGCCAGCAGCTTATACCGACCAACAGGGGACAATGAGCAGTTCTTC. Amino acids: CASSLYRPTGDNEQFF.

This chain joins TRBV19 and TRBJ1-5; a weak D match, TRBD1 (5 bases). The CDR3 is 15 amino acids. Trimming pared 0 bases from V and 4 bases from J, leaving 10 bases between. In germline, CDR1 is LNHDA, CDR2 SQIVND (reference sequence). CDR3 nucleotide sequence: TGTGCCAGTAGTATAGAACTGAACAGGAATCAGCCCCAGCATTTT. Amino acid sequence: CASSIELNRNQPQHF. The whole variable domain, remainder taken from reference TRBV19 and TRBJ1-5, is DGGITQSPKYLFRKEGQNVTLSCEQNLNHDAMYWYRQDPGQGLRLIYYSQIVNDFQKGDIAEGYSVSREKKESFPLTVTSAQKNPTAFYLCASSIELNRNQPQHFGDGTRLSIL.

This clone was found once. The V call is TRBV7-9, the J call TRBJ1-1; 12 bases align to TRBD1. CDR1 and CDR2 (germline): SEHNR, FQNEAQ (reference sequence). There are 15 residues in the CDR3. Unmatched junction bases numbered 3, after V lost 4 bases and J lost 3 bases. CDR3 residues: CASSSGQGADTEAFF. The CDR3 bases are TGTGCCAGCAGCTCGGGACAGGGGGCCGACACTGAAGCTTTCTTT.

The chain couples TRBV12-5 to TRBJ2-7; perhaps TRBD2 as D (6 bases). In germline, CDR1 is LGHNT, CDR2 FRNRAP. The CDR3 loop spans 14 amino acids. Between the trimmed V and J ends, which lost 6 bases and 6 bases, there was a span of 18 bases. CDR3 nucleotides: TGTGCTAGTGGGCCGGGACTTTCGGGCTCCGAGCAGTACTTC. Protein product: CASGPGLSGSEQYF. Full variable domain (rest looked up from reference TRBV12-5 and TRBJ2-7): DARVTQTPRHKVTEMGQEVTMRCQPILGHNTVFWYRQTMMQGLELLAYFRNRAPLDDSGMPKDRFSAEMPDATLATLKIQPSEPRDSAVYFCASGPGLSGSEQYFGPGTRLTVT.

The chain joins TRBV5-1 to TRBJ1-1; 9 bases agree with TRBD1. Germline assignment: CDR1 SGHRS and CDR2 YFSETQ. Trimming cost V 4 bases and J 7 bases; bases outside gene matches: 8. The CDR3 is 14 amino acids. The CDR3 is CASSALGQGVEAFF. Written as DNA, the CDR3 is TGCGCCAGCAGCGCCTTGGGACAGGGAGTTGAAGCTTTCTTT. Complete variable domain (other parts from reference TRBV5-1 and TRBJ1-1): KAGVTQTPRYLIKTRGQQVTLSCSPISGHRSVSWYQQTPGQGLQFLFEYFSETQRNKGNFPGRFSGRQFSNSRSEMNVSTLELGDSALYLCASSALGQGVEAFFGQGTRLTVV.

The chain joins TRBV19 to TRBJ2-2, with 7 bases fitting TRBD1. The CDR3 contains 14 residues. From germline, CDR1 is LNHDA and CDR2 SQIVND (reference sequence). V trimming: 8 bases; J trimming: 7 bases; junction bases outside the gene matches: 10. For the CDR3, the DNA is TGTGCCAGTGCCGAGACAGGGAACGTCGGGGAGCTGTTTTTT. It codes for CASAETGNVGELFF.

The chain uses TRBV5-1 and TRBJ1-4; tentatively, D is TRBD1 (5 bases). Trimming pared 2 bases from V and 7 bases from J, leaving 9 bases between. Germline V gene lookup returns CDR1 SGHRS and CDR2 YFSETQ. There are 13 residues in the CDR3. Here the CDR3 reads CASSFVTGEKLFF. In nucleotides, the CDR3 is TGCGCCAGCAGCTTTGTAACAGGTGAAAAACTGTTTTTT.